This T cell receptor (beta chain) is drawn from a study of blood T cell repertoires in COVID-19. Using immunoSEQ multiplex PCR, the repertoire was profiled, and TCRdb retains in-frame clones only, with some absent. The profile shows hundreds of thousands of clones, 80% to 90% of them singletons. Material for sequencing was PBMCs or T cells enriched from blood (not recorded which). This receptor was obtained from a man under 40 who had recovered from COVID-19.

For the CDR3, the DNA is TGTGCCAGCAGCCAACGGGGAGATAACAATGAGCAGTTCTTC. Protein product: CASSQRGDNNEQFF. The rearrangement joins TRBV4-2 to TRBJ2-1; D may be TRBD2 (5 bases). The V and J ends lost 2 bases and 5 bases respectively, with 10 bases between them. This CDR3 comprises 14 residues. The germline CDR1 and CDR2 sequences are LGHNA and YNFKEQ.